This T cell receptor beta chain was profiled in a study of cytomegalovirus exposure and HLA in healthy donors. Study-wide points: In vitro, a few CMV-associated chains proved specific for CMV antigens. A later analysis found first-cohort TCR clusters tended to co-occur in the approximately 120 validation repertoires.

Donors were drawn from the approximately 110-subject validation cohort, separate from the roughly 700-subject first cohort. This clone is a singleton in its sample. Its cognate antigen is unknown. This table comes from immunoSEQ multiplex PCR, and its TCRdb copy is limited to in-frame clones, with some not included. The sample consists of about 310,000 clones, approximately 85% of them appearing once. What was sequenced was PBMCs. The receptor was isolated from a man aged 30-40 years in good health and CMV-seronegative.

CDR3: CASTPGGTSYEQYF. DNA of the CDR3: TGTGCCAGCACCCCCGGGGGTACCTCCTACGAGCAGTACTTC. V and J are TRBV5-4 and TRBJ2-7, with a possible D match to TRBD2 (6 bases). Trimming stripped 6 bases from V and 0 bases from J, with 13 bases between. CDR3 size: 14 residues. Germline-derived CDR1 and CDR2 are SGHNT and YYREEE (reference sequence).